This T cell receptor beta chain was identified during a study of cytomegalovirus exposure and HLA in healthy donors. Trimming removed 10 bases from V and 4 bases from J, with 19 bases in between. This CDR3 is built from 14 residues. Germline V gene lookup returns CDR1 MNHNY and CDR2 SVGAGI (reference sequence). Points on this clone: Its antigen is unidentified.

Whole-study results and caveats: An Asian-associated ancestry cluster reportedly showed fewer N-insertions than the roughly 600-donor mean in a later analysis. Earlier analysis found most TCR beta V segments productive about 90% or about 30% of the time.

The PCR was carried out with 60 Vbeta primers and 13 Jbeta primers. The protocol was immunoSEQ multiplex PCR, while the TCRdb copy is restricted to in-frame clones and leaves out a portion. In the table there are about 200,000 clones, about 78% of which are singletons. The chain combines TRBV6-6 with TRBJ2-5; D possibly corresponds to TRBD2 (6 bases). What was sequenced was PBMCs. The sequence came from a woman in her twenties or thirties in good health and CMV-seronegative. CDR3: CATSGPGGGETQYF. CDR3 in DNA: TGTGCCACCTCGGGTCCCGGGGGAGGAGAGACCCAGTACTTC.